This passage covers 32 T cell receptor beta chains from one sample sequenced in a study of T cell responses to AZD1222 COVID-19 vaccine. Assay: immunoSEQ multiplex PCR; the TCRdb copy retains only in-frame clones and omits some. The sample carries around 200,000 clones, about 93% recorded once. This material consisted of peripheral blood, taken 28 days after the second dose of the MenACWY control vaccine. The receptor source for this set is an adult who received the MenACWY meningococcal vaccine as a control.

In its sample, this clone was seen a few times. The chain links TRBV5-1 to TRBJ1-5; D not resolved. Trimming cost V 4 bases and J 5 bases, with 10 bases left between them. The CDR3 covers 13 residues. CDR1 SGHRS and CDR2 YFSETQ come from the germline V gene. The CDR3 region has the DNA TGCGCCAGCAGCCCGGGTTGGGATCAGCCCCAGCATTTT. It specifies CASSPGWDQPQHF.

The chain carries TRBV19 and TRBJ1-2; no firm D call. The length of the CDR3 is 13 residues. V lost 6 bases and J lost 0, with 8 bases in between. Germline values: CDR1 LNHDA, CDR2 SQIVND (reference sequence). Here the CDR3 DNA reads TGTGCCAGTAGCGTACAGTCTAACTATGGCTACACCTTC. Amino acids: CASSVQSNYGYTF.

The rearrangement uses TRBV18 and TRBJ1-3; D remains ambiguous. This CDR3 region has 14 residues. Germline V lookup: CDR1 KGHSH, CDR2 LQKENI. Trimming stripped 4 bases from V and 0 bases from J, with 7 bases between. The CDR3 bases are TGTGCCAGCTCACAACTAGACTCTGGAAACACCATATATTTT. It specifies CASSQLDSGNTIYF.

This clone occurred a few times. This sequence joins TRBV6-5 and TRBJ1-6; 8 nucleotides match TRBD1. The junction had 5 bases not matched to a gene; V was cut back by 2 bases and J by 5 bases. In germline, CDR1 is MNHEY, CDR2 SVGAGI. The CDR3 consists of 16 residues. DNA of the CDR3: TGTGCCAGCAGTTACAGGACAGGGTCCAATAATTCACCCCTCCACTTT. This codes for CASSYRTGSNNSPLHF.

The chain links TRBV19 to TRBJ1-1; D not resolved. Germline values: CDR1 LNHDA, CDR2 SQIVND (reference sequence). Trimming cost V 4 bases and J 0 bases, with 6 bases left between them. The CDR3 is 13 amino acids. CDR3 bases: TGTGCCAGTAGTACGACATTGAACACTGAAGCTTTCTTT. This codes for CASSTTLNTEAFF.

V gene TRBV12-3 or TRBV12-4 combines with J gene TRBJ2-2; perhaps TRBD2 as D (6 bases). The CDR3 runs to 12 residues. V was pared by 3 bases and J by 11 bases, with 10 bases between. The CDR3 DNA reads TGTGCCAGCAGTTTTTACGGGGGAGAGCTGTTTTTT. Residues: CASSFYGGELFF.

The CDR3 protein is CSARGFEAFF. The DNA of the CDR3 is TGCAGTGCTAGGGGCTTTGAAGCTTTCTTT. This chain uses TRBV20-1 with TRBJ1-1; D is ambiguous. CDR3 length equals 10 residues. V was clipped by 3 bases and J by 7 bases, with 6 bases between them. Germline-derived CDR1 and CDR2 are DFQATT and SNEGSKA (reference sequence).

The DNA for the CDR3 is TGTGCCAGCAGATGGACGGACGGAAACACCATATATTTT. Translating it yields CASRWTDGNTIYF. The chain employs TRBV2 and TRBJ1-3, with no clear D. CDR1 is SNHLY, CDR2 FYNNEI, per germline. The ends were cut back, 6 bases at V and 4 bases at J, with 10 bases in the middle. The CDR3 has 13 amino acids.

The V call is TRBV4-1, the J call TRBJ2-7, with TRBD2 as a possible D gene (5 bases). Looked up from germline, CDR1 is MGHRA and CDR2 is YSYEKL. Trimming took 0 bases from V and 2 from J, leaving 17 bases between them. The length of the CDR3 is 17 residues. CDR3 protein: CASSQDQTGSGPYEQYF. The CDR3 bases are TGCGCCAGCAGCCAAGATCAGACGGGCAGCGGACCCTACGAGCAGTACTTC.

The genes are TRBV5-1 and TRBJ2-1, with 7 bases that match TRBD2. The J segment lost 15 bases and the V segment lost 5 bases, leaving 11 bases of the junction unmatched. The CDR3 has 12 residues. CDR1 SGHRS and CDR2 YFSETQ come from the germline V gene. CDR3 in DNA: TGCGCCAGCAGTCGCGAGCGGGGTTTGTCGTTCTTC. This sequence encodes CASSRERGLSFF.

This clone was counted once. This rearrangement joins TRBV18 to TRBJ2-5, with TRBD1 as a possible D gene (5 bases). Germline CDR1 is KGHSH and CDR2 is LQKENI. V was clipped by 2 bases and J by 1 base, with 11 bases between them. The CDR3 covers 15 residues. Here the CDR3 reads CASSPIDSRQETQYF. CDR3 nucleotides: TGTGCCAGCTCACCAATCGACAGCCGCCAAGAGACCCAGTACTTC.

The chain couples TRBV6-5 to TRBJ1-2; no firm D call. In germline, CDR1 is MNHEY, CDR2 SVGAGI. This CDR3 region has 14 residues. Trimming took off 0 bases at V and 6 bases at J, with 11 bases between the two ends. This CDR3 is CASSYSRRVDGYTF. In DNA, the CDR3 is TGTGCCAGCAGTTACTCGAGGCGGGTCGATGGCTACACCTTC.

The rearrangement links TRBV2 to TRBJ2-7; TRBD1 agrees at 8 bases. The CDR3 sequence is 14 residues long. Germline CDR1 is SNHLY and CDR2 is FYNNEI. Unmatched junction bases numbered 9, after V lost 6 bases and J lost 5 bases. CDR3 sequence (DNA): TGTGCCAGCAGAGGTCGGACAGGGCTGAACGAGCAGTACTTC. Its protein product is CASRGRTGLNEQYF.

V usage is TRBV5-1 and J usage is TRBJ2-2, with D unclear. V was cut by 0 bases and J by 7 bases, with 4 bases left in between. CDR1 is SGHRS and CDR2 is YFSETQ in the germline V gene. The CDR3 runs 12 residues. CDR3 nucleotides: TGCGCCAGCAGCTTGGAGTACGGGGAGCTGTTTTTT. Translating it yields CASSLEYGELFF.

The chain recombines TRBV6-2 or TRBV6-3 with TRBJ1-2; D perhaps matches TRBD1 (6 bases). Germline CDR1 reads MNHEY; CDR2 reads SVGEGT. Trimming stripped 0 bases from V and 8 bases from J, with 13 bases between. This CDR3 spans 14 amino acids. CDR3 bases: TGTGCCAGCAGTTACTCGGACAGTTCCCCCGGCTACACCTTC. It codes for CASSYSDSSPGYTF.

The chain uses TRBV12-3 or TRBV12-4 and TRBJ2-6; the D is unclear. The CDR3 length is 13 residues. Trimming cost V 6 bases and J 0 bases, with 3 bases left between them. CDR3 bases: TGTGCCAGCAGCCACTCTGGGGCCAACGTCCTGACTTTC. This codes for CASSHSGANVLTF.

This clone was detected only once. This rearrangement joins TRBV3-1 (or the pseudogene TRBV3-2) to TRBJ2-7; no definite D call. Germline assignment: CDR1 LGHDT and CDR2 YNNKEL (reference sequence). This CDR3 comprises 13 residues. The V end was cut by 4 bases, the J end by 3 bases, with 10 bases between. Here the CDR3 DNA reads TGTGCCAGCAGCCCGGACGGCCGCTACGAGCAGTACTTC. Encoded protein: CASSPDGRYEQYF.

This chain joins TRBV28 and TRBJ1-2; D uncertain. Germline V gene sequence: CDR1 MDHEN, CDR2 SYDVKM. The CDR3 has 14 residues. Deletions cut 3 bases from V and 5 bases from J, with 13 bases between. CDR3 coding DNA: TGTGCCAGCAGTTTCCGGGAGGCTCCGTATGGCTACACCTTC. Translated, it gives CASSFREAPYGYTF.

V is TRBV7-2 and J is TRBJ1-6; D unresolved. CDR1 is SGHTA, CDR2 FQGNSA, per germline. Trimming cost V 1 base and J 6 bases, with 7 bases left between them. The CDR3 is 14 amino acids. The CDR3 loop reads CASSLDSRNSPLHF. CDR3 in DNA: TGTGCCAGCAGCTTAGACAGTCGTAATTCACCCCTCCACTTT.

As concerns this clone: At the DNA level, this CDR3 is encoded by other sequences in the same sample as well. The chain recombines TRBV27 with TRBJ1-1, with D hard to call. The CDR3 length is 12 residues. Trimming stripped 4 bases from V and 0 bases from J, with 3 bases between. Per germline, CDR1 MNHEY and CDR2 SMNVEV (reference sequence). The DNA of the CDR3 is TGTGCCAGCAGTTCAGTGAACACTGAAGCTTTCTTT. Protein product: CASSSVNTEAFF.

The V and J genes are TRBV5-6 and TRBJ1-1; D not resolved. CDR1 SGHDT and CDR2 YYEEEE come from the germline V gene. The CDR3 totals 12 residues. Between the trimmed V and J ends, which lost 2 bases and 1 base, there was a span of 3 bases. The CDR3 DNA follows: TGTGCCAGCAGCTTCAGGAACACTGAAGCTTTCTTT. This translates into CASSFRNTEAFF.

The chain is built from TRBV12-5 and TRBJ2-5; D unresolved. Germline CDR1 reads LGHNT; CDR2 reads FRNRAP. This CDR3 spans 13 amino acids. V lost 7 bases and J lost 3, with 12 bases in between. CDR3 DNA sequence: TGTGCTAGTGCTCGAGGTCGGGAAGAGACCCAGTACTTC. Encoded protein: CASARGREETQYF.

The CDR3 sequence: CASSQTRLGTDTQYF. In nucleotides, the CDR3 is TGTGCCAGCAGCCAGACCCGACTTGGCACAGATACGCAGTATTTT. The V gene is TRBV4-2, the J gene TRBJ2-3; no clear D gene. The germline gives CDR1 LGHNA, CDR2 YNFKEQ. The ends were cut back, 3 bases at V and 1 base at J, with 11 bases in the middle. The CDR3 length is 15 residues.

The rearrangement links TRBV3-1 (or the pseudogene TRBV3-2) to TRBJ2-1; no clear D. Trimming shortened V by 5 bases and J by 7 bases, and 12 bases separated the two germline ends. This CDR3 has 13 residues. Looked up from germline, CDR1 is LGHDT and CDR2 is YNNKEL (reference sequence). The CDR3 here is CASSYAVGNEQFF. In DNA form, the CDR3 reads TGTGCCAGCAGCTACGCGGTGGGAAATGAGCAGTTCTTC.

The rearrangement joins TRBV7-2 to TRBJ1-2; 8 positions agree with TRBD1. This CDR3 is 16 amino acids long. Germline V gives CDR1 SGHTA, CDR2 FQGNSA. The junction had 9 bases not matched to a gene; V was cut back by 5 bases and J by 1 base. The CDR3 protein is CASSPQPTGVNYGYTF. DNA of the CDR3: TGTGCCAGCAGCCCTCAACCGACAGGGGTTAACTATGGCTACACCTTC.

The J gene is TRBJ1-2, the V gene TRBV19; D possibly corresponds to TRBD1 (5 bases). The CDR3 sequence is 15 residues long. Germline CDR1 LNHDA, CDR2 SQIVND (reference sequence). V lost 3 bases, J lost 4 bases, and 15 bases lay in between. The CDR3 sequence: CASSMLSGTIYGYTF. The CDR3 DNA reads as TGTGCCAGTAGTATGTTATCGGGGACGATCTATGGCTACACCTTC.

The chain combines TRBV5-1 with TRBJ1-6; 7 bases agree with TRBD1. Germline V lookup: CDR1 SGHRS, CDR2 YFSETQ. This CDR3 has 16 amino acids. J gave up 2 bases and V 4 bases, and 6 bases lay outside the gene matches. This chain's CDR3 is CASSITGDPYNSPLHF. The CDR3 coding sequence is TGCGCCAGCAGCATTACAGGGGACCCCTATAATTCACCCCTCCACTTT.

V is TRBV25-1 and J is TRBJ2-1; a possible D gene is TRBD2 (5 bases). The CDR3 sequence is 13 residues long. The V gene's germline CDR1 is MGHDK and CDR2 SYGVNS. V shed 2 bases and J shed 5 bases, with 7 bases lying between them. The chain's CDR3 is CASSEAGDNEQFF. The CDR3 DNA reads as TGTGCCAGCAGTGAAGCCGGGGACAATGAGCAGTTCTTC.

The chain recombines TRBV6-5 with TRBJ1-1; D is uncertain. Looked up from germline, CDR1 is MNHEY and CDR2 is SVGAGI. This CDR3 has 15 amino acids. V lost 0 bases and J 4 bases, leaving 12 bases between the germline ends. CDR3 residues: CASSYSIIVGTEAFF. CDR3 nucleotides: TGTGCCAGCAGTTACTCGATTATCGTCGGCACTGAAGCTTTCTTT.

The chain is built from TRBV2 and TRBJ1-1, with D possibly being TRBD1 (5 bases). The germline V and J ends were trimmed by 3 bases and 1 base, with 12 bases remaining between them. CDR3 length equals 15 residues. Germline values: CDR1 SNHLY, CDR2 FYNNEI. CDR3 sequence (DNA): TGTGCCAGCAGTGATAGGGGCTACGGGAACACTGAAGCTTTCTTT. The encoded protein is CASSDRGYGNTEAFF.

A remark on this clone: The sample holds other DNA sequences that translate to the same CDR3. The CDR3: CASSSGPNYEQYF. The CDR3 DNA is TGTGCCAGCAGCTCCGGACCGAACTACGAGCAGTACTTC. J is TRBJ2-7 and V is TRBV7-6; no reliable D call. Germline V CDR1 and CDR2: SGHVS, FNYEAQ. There are 13 residues in the CDR3. Trimming pared 4 bases from V and 3 bases from J, leaving 10 bases between.

V is TRBV7-2 and J is TRBJ2-1; 15 bases are shared with TRBD2. The CDR3 totals 18 residues. Trimming removed 3 bases from V and 12 bases from J; junction bases left unmatched: 15. Germline V gene sequence: CDR1 SGHTA, CDR2 FQGNSA. The CDR3 nucleotides read TGTGCCAGCAGCTTGACCGGACTAGCGGGGGGGCTCAATTCGGTGCAGTTCTTC. Protein product: CASSLTGLAGGLNSVQFF. The complete variable domain, with remaining parts taken from reference TRBV7-2 and TRBJ2-1, reads GAGVSQSPSNKVTEKGKDVELRCDPISGHTALYWYRQSLGQGLEFLIYFQGNSAPDKSGLPSDRFSAERTGGSVSTLTIQRTQQEDSAVYLCASSLTGLAGGLNSVQFFGPGTRLTVL.